Sequencing of this T cell receptor beta chain was carried out in a study of read filtering for tumor transcriptome and immune sequencing. General study results and limits: The CD138-negative fraction was mixed bone marrow immune cells, not pure T cells.

Ten or more counts support this clonotype. The antigen remains unidentified. V dropped 4 bases and J dropped 4 bases, with 10 bases sitting between them. This CDR3 region has 13 residues. Germline CDR1 reads MRHNA; CDR2 reads SNTAGT. This library used around 0.4 ug RNA and molecular barcoded adaptors spanning alpha/delta and beta/gamma chains. Using its own MiXCR run on the reads, TCRdb lists one record per CDR3 protein. The table shows more than 70,000 distinct CDR3 sequences, with roughly 21% occurring only once. This chain links TRBV6-4 with TRBJ1-1, with D unclear. The receptor comes from a donor aged 40 or over with multiple myeloma. The sequencing input was a population of CD138-negative cells sorted from bone marrow. This CDR3 reads CASSGSWGTEAFF. DNA of the CDR3: TGTGCCAGCAGTGGATCTTGGGGCACTGAAGCTTTCTTT.